The 7 T cell receptor beta chains presented below share a single source sample, sequenced in a study of shared clonotypes between healthy human individuals. Data came from immunoSEQ multiplex PCR; TCRdb stores just in-frame clones and leaves some out. The sample contains around 1,900,000 clones, around 95% of which appear only once. In the naive CD8 group, cells lacked CD45RO and were positively selected for CCR7, so terminally differentiated effector memory CD45RA+ cells were left out. Sequencing was performed on naive CD8+ T cells from PBMCs. All receptors come from a man aged 18 to 35 in good health. Some clones in this sample may be carry-over from other donors' samples.

The chain carries TRBV29-1 and TRBJ2-3; D might be TRBD2 (5 bases). V lost 4 bases, J lost 6 bases, and 17 bases lay in between. The CDR3 is 14 amino acids. CDR1 and CDR2 from the germline V gene are SQVTM and ANQGSEA. The CDR3 bases are TGCAGCGTTGTCTCTCAGCTAGCCAAGGATACGCAGTATTTT. Protein product: CSVVSQLAKDTQYF.

The chain carries TRBV28 and TRBJ2-1; no clear D. CDR1 is MDHEN and CDR2 is SYDVKM in the germline V gene. The CDR3 covers 14 residues. V lost 3 bases, J lost 5 bases, and 11 bases lay in between. CDR3 sequence: CASSFWEGDNEQFF. CDR3 nucleotide sequence: TGTGCCAGCAGTTTTTGGGAAGGAGACAATGAGCAGTTCTTC. Filled out from reference TRBV28 and TRBJ2-1, the complete variable domain reads DVKVTQSSRYLVKRTGEKVFLECVQDMDHENMFWYRQDPGLGLRLIYFSYDVKMKEKGDIPEGYSVSREKKERFSLILESASTNQTSMYLCASSFWEGDNEQFFGPGTRLTVL.

The V gene is TRBV6-8, the J gene TRBJ2-5; 13 bases match TRBD2. The J call may be faulty, since TRBJ2-7 better matches the DNA end. This CDR3 spans 15 amino acids. CDR1 and CDR2 (germline): MNHGY, SAAAGT. CDR3 loop: CASSKLAGGFYEQYF. DNA for the CDR3: TGTGCCAGCAGTAAACTAGCGGGAGGGTTCTACGAGCAGTACTTC.

The rearrangement uses TRBV5-4 and TRBJ2-5; D is possibly TRBD1 (9 bases). Looked up from germline, CDR1 is SGHNT and CDR2 is YYREEE (reference sequence). There are 18 residues in the CDR3. The V and J ends lost 2 bases and 2 bases respectively, with 22 bases between them. The DNA of the CDR3 is TGTGCCAGCAGCTTCCGAAATATAGCGGGACAGGGTCAAGAGACCCAGTACTTC. Residues: CASSFRNIAGQGQETQYF.

The chain joins TRBV6-5 to TRBJ2-7; perhaps TRBD2 as D (5 bases). The length of the CDR3 is 13 residues. The germline V and J ends were trimmed by 9 bases and 7 bases, with 19 bases remaining between them. Germline V gene data show CDR1 as MNHEY and CDR2 as SVGAGI. DNA of the CDR3: TGTGCCAGTTCCCCATCCCGCCCGGGGGAGCAGTACTTC. Its translation: CASSPSRPGEQYF.

The V and J genes are TRBV29-1 and TRBJ2-6, with D perhaps TRBD1 (6 bases). Germline CDR1 reads SQVTM; CDR2 reads ANQGSEA. This CDR3 has 15 amino acids. V was pared by 6 bases and J by 1 base, with 13 bases between. As DNA, the CDR3 is TGCAGCGTAAAACCCACAGGGTCTGGGGCCAACGTCCTGACTTTC. This sequence encodes CSVKPTGSGANVLTF.

The rearrangement links TRBV7-9 to TRBJ2-1; TRBD2 is a possible D gene (7 bases). Germline V gives CDR1 SEHNR, CDR2 FQNEAQ (reference sequence). The CDR3 is 14 residues long. Between the trimmed V and J ends, which lost 1 base and 11 bases, there was a span of 15 bases. CDR3 in DNA: TGTGCCAGCAGCTTAGGGGGGGGCACGAACAAGCAGTTCTTC. Amino acid sequence: CASSLGGGTNKQFF.